Shown below are 2 T cell receptor beta chains from a single sample sequenced in a study of CD8 T cells in ankylosing spondylitis. Study results and limitations: Within ankylosing spondylitis blood, a TCR beta motif made up of under 10 highly homologous variants appeared to be characteristic.

TCRdb ran MiXCR on the 5' RACE reads and lists one entry per CDR3 protein. Here the sample spans roughly 440,000 distinct CDR3 sequences, over 15% being singletons. These TCRs' antigens remain unknown. Sequenced: blood, either unsorted or a sorted T cell fraction (not recorded which). The receptor source for this set is a male donor with ankylosing spondylitis.

The V call is TRBV28, the J call TRBJ2-5, with a weak D call TRBD1 (6 bases). Trimming removed 6 bases at V and 5 bases at J, with 22 bases between. The length of the CDR3 is 16 residues. Germline CDR1 is MDHEN and CDR2 is SYDVKM. The CDR3 sequence is CASRSGGGWQGETQYF. Here the CDR3 DNA reads TGTGCCAGCAGATCCGGTGGGGGCTGGCAAGGGGAGACCCAGTACTTC.

The V gene is TRBV12-5, the J gene TRBJ2-7, with 10 bases lining up with TRBD1. CDR1 is LGHNT and CDR2 is FRNRAP in the germline V gene. The J segment lost 2 bases and the V segment lost 1 base, leaving 2 bases of the junction unmatched. This CDR3 has 15 residues. Here the CDR3 DNA reads TGTGCTAGTGGTTTGGGGGACAGGGGTCCCTACGAGCAGTACTTC. Translated, it gives CASGLGDRGPYEQYF.